This is a list of T cell receptor beta chains from one sample in a study of radiation and T cells in renal cell carcinoma. Only in-frame clones appear in the TCRdb table, and some are missing; sequencing was by immunoSEQ multiplex PCR. The sample holds under 150,000 clones, around four fifths seen once. The sample here was blood, taken from a patient whose treatment included radiotherapy and nephrectomy. The receptors were gathered from a woman aged 55-69 years with renal cell carcinoma. Each CDR3 is given with its conserved first and last residue. D genes are given only for firm matches. A row's size may be missing; if present it is once, few, many or a size class.

d_call: -; cdr3_length: 15; clone_size: -; v_call: TRBV5-1; j_call: TRBJ1-4; cdr3_nt: TGCGCCAGCAGCTTGAGCGGGGGGCAGGGTGAAAAACTGTTTTTT; cdr3_aa: CASSLSGGQGEKLFF
d_call: TRBD1; cdr3_length: 16; clone_size: once; v_call: TRBV7-2; j_call: TRBJ1-4; cdr3_nt: TGTGCCAGCAGCCCAGGGGGTAGGGTAGCGAGGGAAAAACTGTTTTTT; cdr3_aa: CASSPGGRVAREKLFF
d_call: -; cdr3_length: 16; clone_size: -; v_call: TRBV5-4; j_call: TRBJ2-5; cdr3_nt: TGTGCCAGCAGCTGGGACACGTCTACGACACAAGAGACCCAGTACTTC; cdr3_aa: CASSWDTSTTQETQYF
d_call: TRBD1; cdr3_length: 15; clone_size: -; v_call: TRBV19; j_call: TRBJ1-4; cdr3_nt: TGTGCCAGTAGCACAACCGGGACAGTTAATGAAAAACTGTTTTTT; cdr3_aa: CASSTTGTVNEKLFF
d_call: -; cdr3_length: 13; clone_size: -; v_call: TRBV30; j_call: TRBJ1-1; cdr3_nt: TGTGCCTGGAGTCCAGGTTTGAACACTGAAGCTTTCTTT; cdr3_aa: CAWSPGLNTEAFF
d_call: -; cdr3_length: 15; clone_size: -; v_call: TRBV6-1; j_call: TRBJ2-1; cdr3_nt: TGTGCCAGCAGTGAGGACAGTATCCTATACAATGAGCAGTTCTTC; cdr3_aa: CASSEDSILYNEQFF
d_call: -; cdr3_length: 15; clone_size: -; v_call: TRBV7-2; j_call: TRBJ1-4; cdr3_nt: TGTGCCAGCAGCTCCGGGCGGGGATGGGACGAAAAACTGTTTTTT; cdr3_aa: CASSSGRGWDEKLFF
d_call: -; cdr3_length: 14; clone_size: -; v_call: TRBV5-4; j_call: TRBJ1-2; cdr3_nt: TGTGCCAGCAGCGACCTCCACGGAATCTATGGCTACACCTTC; cdr3_aa: CASSDLHGIYGYTF
d_call: TRBD1; cdr3_length: 14; clone_size: -; v_call: TRBV27; j_call: TRBJ1-2; cdr3_nt: TGTGCCAGCAGTCTACAGGGGGGGGACTATGGCTACACCTTC; cdr3_aa: CASSLQGGDYGYTF
d_call: TRBD1; cdr3_length: 15; clone_size: -; v_call: TRBV9; j_call: TRBJ1-2; cdr3_nt: TGTGCCAGCAGCGCCCGGGGGGGACAGCTCTATGGCTACACCTTC; cdr3_aa: CASSARGGQLYGYTF
d_call: -; cdr3_length: 14; clone_size: -; v_call: TRBV5-1; j_call: TRBJ1-1; cdr3_nt: TGCGCCAGCAGCTTTACTAATTCTAACACTGAAGCTTTCTTT; cdr3_aa: CASSFTNSNTEAFF
d_call: -; cdr3_length: 15; clone_size: once; v_call: TRBV9; j_call: TRBJ1-3; cdr3_nt: TGTGCCAGCAGCGCCCCTCATAGCTCTGGAAACACCATATATTTT; cdr3_aa: CASSAPHSSGNTIYF
d_call: -; cdr3_length: 12; clone_size: -; v_call: TRBV5-1; j_call: TRBJ2-7; cdr3_nt: TGCGCCAGCAGCGAGGAGTCCTACGAGCAGTACTTC; cdr3_aa: CASSEESYEQYF
d_call: -; cdr3_length: 13; clone_size: -; v_call: TRBV29-1; j_call: TRBJ2-7; cdr3_nt: TGCAGCGTCGTGCTGGGGACTCTCCGCGAGCAGTACTTC; cdr3_aa: CSVVLGTLREQYF
d_call: -; cdr3_length: 14; clone_size: once; v_call: TRBV19; j_call: TRBJ2-1; cdr3_nt: TGTGCCAGTTCCGACCCGAGCTCCTACAATGAGCAGTTCTTC; cdr3_aa: CASSDPSSYNEQFF
d_call: -; cdr3_length: 17; clone_size: -; v_call: TRBV10-3; j_call: TRBJ1-2; cdr3_nt: TGTGCCATCAGTGAGTCTCTGTCGCCCGGGACATCAAATGGCTACACCTTC; cdr3_aa: CAISESLSPGTSNGYTF
d_call: -; cdr3_length: 13; clone_size: -; v_call: TRBV6-5; j_call: TRBJ1-2; cdr3_nt: TGTGCCAGCGGGGCCGCCAGACGATATGGCTACACCTTC; cdr3_aa: CASGAARRYGYTF
d_call: TRBD2; cdr3_length: 15; clone_size: -; v_call: TRBV2; j_call: TRBJ2-1; cdr3_nt: TGTGCCAGCAGCCCCGGGACTAGCGGGAGTCTTGAGCAGTTCTTC; cdr3_aa: CASSPGTSGSLEQFF
d_call: -; cdr3_length: 15; clone_size: -; v_call: TRBV7-9; j_call: TRBJ1-2; cdr3_nt: TGTGCCAGCAGCCGGGGAGAGGGGCAGCCGGATGGCTACACCTTC; cdr3_aa: CASSRGEGQPDGYTF
d_call: -; cdr3_length: 16; clone_size: few; v_call: TRBV28; j_call: TRBJ1-1; cdr3_nt: TGTGCCAGCAGTTTCGACTACAATAACCTAAACACTGAAGCTTTCTTT; cdr3_aa: CASSFDYNNLNTEAFF
d_call: -; cdr3_length: 15; clone_size: -; v_call: TRBV9; j_call: TRBJ1-1; cdr3_nt: TGTGCCAGCAGCGCCCGCGGGGGGCCGAACACTGAAGCTTTCTTT; cdr3_aa: CASSARGGPNTEAFF
d_call: -; cdr3_length: 16; clone_size: -; v_call: TRBV19; j_call: TRBJ1-1; cdr3_nt: TGTGCCAGTAGTCTCTATGGGTCGGGAGCGTACACTGAAGCTTTCTTT; cdr3_aa: CASSLYGSGAYTEAFF